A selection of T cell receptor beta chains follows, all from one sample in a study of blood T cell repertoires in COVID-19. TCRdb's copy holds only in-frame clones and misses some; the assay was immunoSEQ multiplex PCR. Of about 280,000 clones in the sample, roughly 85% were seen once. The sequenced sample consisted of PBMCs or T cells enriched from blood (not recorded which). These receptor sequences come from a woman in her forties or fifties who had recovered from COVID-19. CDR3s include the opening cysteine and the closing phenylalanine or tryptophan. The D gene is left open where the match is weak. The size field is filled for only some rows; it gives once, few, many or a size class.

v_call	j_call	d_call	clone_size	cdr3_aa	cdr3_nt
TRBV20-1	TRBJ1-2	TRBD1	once	CSASSTGGYGYTF	TGCAGTGCTAGTAGTACAGGGGGTTATGGCTACACCTTC
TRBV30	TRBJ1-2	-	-	CMTIRGNGYTF	TGTATGACCATAAGGGGTAATGGCTACACCTTC
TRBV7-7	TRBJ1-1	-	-	CASSIQTGLKNTEAFF	TGTGCCAGCAGCATTCAGACGGGACTGAAGAACACTGAAGCTTTCTTT
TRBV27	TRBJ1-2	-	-	CASSLFAGSGYTF	TGTGCCAGCAGTTTATTTGCAGGGTCGGGCTACACCTTC
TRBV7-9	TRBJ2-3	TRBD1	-	CASSLSPRTGYPDTQYF	TGTGCCAGCAGCTTATCCCCCCGGACAGGGTATCCAGATACGCAGTATTTT
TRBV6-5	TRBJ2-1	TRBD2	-	CASIPSGTRNEQFF	TGTGCCAGCATTCCCTCCGGGACTAGGAATGAGCAGTTCTTC
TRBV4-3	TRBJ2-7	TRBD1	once	CASSQLPGQGTEQYF	TGCGCCAGCAGCCAACTCCCGGGACAGGGTACCGAGCAGTACTTC
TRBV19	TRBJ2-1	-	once	CASSIGLNEQFF	TGTGCCAGTAGTATAGGACTTAATGAGCAGTTCTTC
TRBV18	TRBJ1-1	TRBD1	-	CASSAGTGVTEAFF	TGTGCCAGCTCAGCCGGGACAGGGGTCACTGAAGCTTTCTTT
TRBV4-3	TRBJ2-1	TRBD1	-	CASSQGLDPGQRQFF	TGCGCCAGCAGCCAGGGATTGGACCCGGGACAGCGGCAGTTCTTC
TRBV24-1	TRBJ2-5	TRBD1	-	CATSDLNQGARQETQYF	TGTGCCACCAGTGATTTGAATCAGGGGGCCCGACAAGAGACCCAGTACTTC
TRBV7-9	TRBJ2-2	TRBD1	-	CASSKGQDTGELFF	TGTGCCAGCAGCAAAGGACAGGACACCGGGGAGCTGTTTTTT
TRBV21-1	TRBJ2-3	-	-	CASSKAEDGTDTQYF	TGTGCCAGCAGTAAAGCGGAGGACGGCACAGATACGCAGTATTTT
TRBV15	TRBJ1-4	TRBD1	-	CATSRGQGNEKLFF	TGTGCCACCAGCAGAGGACAGGGGAATGAAAAACTGTTTTTT
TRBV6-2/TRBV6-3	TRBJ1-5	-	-	CASRRAITSNQPQHF	TGTGCCAGCCGCCGGGCTATTACCAGCAATCAGCCCCAGCATTTT
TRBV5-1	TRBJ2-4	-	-	CASSGQLAKNIQYF	TGCGCCAGCAGCGGGCAGCTAGCCAAAAACATTCAGTACTTC
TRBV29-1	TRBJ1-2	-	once	CSANTGFPSYGYTF	TGCAGCGCTAACACAGGGTTCCCTTCCTATGGCTACACCTTC
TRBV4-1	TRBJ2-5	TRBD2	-	CASSVSSGGATQYF	TGCGCCAGCAGCGTATCCAGCGGGGGGGCGACCCAGTACTTC
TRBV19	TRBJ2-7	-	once	CASTSGFSDEQYF	TGTGCCAGTACCTCTGGTTTTAGCGACGAGCAGTACTTC
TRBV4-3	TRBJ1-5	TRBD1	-	CASSLSTGVQPQHF	TGCGCCAGCAGCCTATCGACAGGGGTTCAGCCCCAGCATTTT
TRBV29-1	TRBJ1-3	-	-	CSVDRGNTIYF	TGCAGCGTTGACAGGGGAAACACCATATATTTT
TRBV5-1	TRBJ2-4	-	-	CASSLSQAKNIQYF	TGCGCCAGCAGCTTGTCCCAAGCCAAAAACATTCAGTACTTC
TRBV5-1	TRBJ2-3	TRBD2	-	CASSPRGADTQYF	TGCGCCAGCAGCCCCCGGGGGGCAGATACGCAGTATTTT
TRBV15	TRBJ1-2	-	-	CATSDGLLGDGYTF	TGTGCCACCAGCGACGGGCTACTGGGAGATGGCTACACCTTC
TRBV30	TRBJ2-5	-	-	CAWSGQGETQYF	TGTGCCTGGAGTGGGCAGGGGGAGACCCAGTACTTC
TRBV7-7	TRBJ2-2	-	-	CASSQFERNTGELFF	TGTGCCAGCAGCCAATTCGAGAGAAACACCGGGGAGCTGTTTTTT
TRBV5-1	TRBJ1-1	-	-	CASSLDSTEAFF	TGCGCCAGCAGCTTGGACAGTACTGAAGCTTTCTTT
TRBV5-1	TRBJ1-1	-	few	CASSLRGWGTEAFF	TGCGCCAGCAGCTTAAGGGGCTGGGGCACTGAAGCTTTCTTT
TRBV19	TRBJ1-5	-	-	CASSSDSYSNQPQHF	TGTGCCAGTAGTAGCGACTCTTATAGCAATCAGCCCCAGCATTTT
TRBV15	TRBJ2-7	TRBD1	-	CATSRDRPGQGPEQYF	TGTGCCACCAGCAGAGATCGGCCGGGACAGGGACCCGAGCAGTACTTC
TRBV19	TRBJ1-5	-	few	CASIGAHGQPQHF	TGTGCCAGCATTGGGGCCCATGGTCAGCCCCAGCATTTT
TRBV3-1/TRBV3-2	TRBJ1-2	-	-	CASSQDRLLGYTF	TGTGCCAGCAGCCAAGACAGGCTTCTTGGCTACACCTTC
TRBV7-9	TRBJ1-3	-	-	CASSLGGYSSGNTIYF	TGTGCCAGCAGCTTAGGAGGTTATAGCTCTGGAAACACCATATATTTT
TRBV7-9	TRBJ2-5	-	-	CASSPLEKTQYF	TGTGCCAGCAGCCCCCTAGAGAAGACCCAGTACTTC
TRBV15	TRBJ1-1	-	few	CATSRDRGNTEAFF	TGTGCCACCAGCAGAGATCGGGGGAACACTGAAGCTTTCTTT
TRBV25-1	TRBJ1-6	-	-	CASSDTGNNSPLHF	TGTGCCAGCAGTGATACAGGGAATAATTCACCCCTCCACTTT
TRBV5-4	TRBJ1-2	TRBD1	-	CASSIRQGYYGYTF	TGTGCCAGCAGCATTCGACAGGGTTACTATGGCTACACCTTC
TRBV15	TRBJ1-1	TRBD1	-	CATSDMTGNAEAFF	TGTGCCACCAGCGATATGACAGGGAACGCTGAAGCTTTCTTT
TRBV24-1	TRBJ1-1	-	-	CATSDTDGNTEAFF	TGTGCCACCAGTGATACAGACGGGAACACTGAAGCTTTCTTT
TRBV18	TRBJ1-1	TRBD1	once	CASSRGAGETEAFF	TGTGCCAGCTCCAGGGGGGCCGGGGAAACTGAAGCTTTCTTT
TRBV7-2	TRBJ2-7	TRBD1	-	CASSPSDRGNYEQYF	TGTGCCAGCAGCCCCTCGGACAGGGGGAACTACGAGCAGTACTTC
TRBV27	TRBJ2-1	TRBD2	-	CASSRRVASGHNEQFF	TGTGCCAGCAGTCGCCGGGTGGCTAGCGGCCACAATGAGCAGTTCTTC
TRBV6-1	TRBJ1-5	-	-	CASSEAQRGFNQPQHF	TGTGCCAGCAGTGAAGCTCAGCGGGGTTTCAATCAGCCCCAGCATTTT
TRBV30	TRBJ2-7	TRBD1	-	CAWSLGQGDYEQYF	TGTGCCTGGAGTCTCGGACAGGGAGACTACGAGCAGTACTTC
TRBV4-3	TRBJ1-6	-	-	CASSPGDTRNSPLHF	TGCGCCAGCAGCCCCGGGGACACCCGGAATTCACCCCTCCACTTT
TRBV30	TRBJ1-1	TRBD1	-	CAWIGTAEAFF	TGTGCCTGGATAGGGACAGCTGAAGCTTTCTTT
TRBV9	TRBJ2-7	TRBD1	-	CASSRQGTPYEQYF	TGTGCCAGCAGCAGACAGGGGACTCCCTACGAGCAGTACTTC
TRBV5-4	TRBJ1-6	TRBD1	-	CASSVTGTGHSPLHF	TGTGCCAGCAGCGTTACCGGGACAGGGCATTCACCCCTCCACTTT
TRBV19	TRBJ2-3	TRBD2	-	CASSIRREGRGTDTQYF	TGTGCCAGTAGTATACGGCGGGAGGGCCGGGGAACAGATACGCAGTATTTT
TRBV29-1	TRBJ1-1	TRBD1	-	CSVEGQAVIGAFF	TGCAGCGTCGAAGGACAGGCGGTTATAGGAGCTTTCTTT
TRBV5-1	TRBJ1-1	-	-	CASSFQGRDTEAFF	TGCGCCAGCAGCTTTCAGGGAAGAGACACTGAAGCTTTCTTT
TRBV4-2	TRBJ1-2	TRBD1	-	CASSQQGAFGYTF	TGTGCCAGCAGCCAGCAGGGGGCCTTTGGCTACACCTTC
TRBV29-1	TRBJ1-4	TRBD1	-	CSASDRGFEKLFF	TGCAGCGCATCTGACAGGGGGTTTGAAAAACTGTTTTTT
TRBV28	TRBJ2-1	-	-	CASSLSGYTEIWLF	TGTGCCAGCAGTTTATCGGGGTATACTGAGATATGGCTCTTC
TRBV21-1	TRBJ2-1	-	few	CASSKKLGLAGDNEQFF	TGTGCCAGCAGCAAAAAACTGGGACTAGCGGGTGACAATGAGCAGTTCTTC